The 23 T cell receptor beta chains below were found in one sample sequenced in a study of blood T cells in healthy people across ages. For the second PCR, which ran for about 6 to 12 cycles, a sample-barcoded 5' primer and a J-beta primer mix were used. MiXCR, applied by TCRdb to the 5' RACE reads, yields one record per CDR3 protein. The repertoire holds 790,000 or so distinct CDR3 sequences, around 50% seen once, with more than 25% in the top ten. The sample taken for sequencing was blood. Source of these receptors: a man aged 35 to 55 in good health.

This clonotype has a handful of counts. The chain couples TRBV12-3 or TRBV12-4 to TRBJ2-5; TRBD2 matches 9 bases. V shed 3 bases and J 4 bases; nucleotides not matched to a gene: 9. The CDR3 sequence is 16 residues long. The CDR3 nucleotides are TGTGCCAGCAGTTTCGCCAGCGGGGGGCCGGGAGAGACCCAGTACTTC. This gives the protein CASSFASGGPGETQYF.

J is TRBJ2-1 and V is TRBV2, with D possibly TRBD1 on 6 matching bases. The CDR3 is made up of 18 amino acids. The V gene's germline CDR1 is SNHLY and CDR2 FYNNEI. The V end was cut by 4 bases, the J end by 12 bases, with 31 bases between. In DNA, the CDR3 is TGTGCCAGCAGTGGAGGGTCCTCTCGGGACACACTCCATCGTGGGCAGTTCTTC. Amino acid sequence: CASSGGSSRDTLHRGQFF.

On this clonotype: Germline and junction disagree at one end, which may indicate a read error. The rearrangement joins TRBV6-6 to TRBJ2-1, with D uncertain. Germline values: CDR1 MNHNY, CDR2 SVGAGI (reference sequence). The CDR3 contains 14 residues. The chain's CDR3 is CASSDSANYNEQFF. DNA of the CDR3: TGTGCCAGCAGTGACTCGGCTAACTACAATGAGCAGTTCTTC.

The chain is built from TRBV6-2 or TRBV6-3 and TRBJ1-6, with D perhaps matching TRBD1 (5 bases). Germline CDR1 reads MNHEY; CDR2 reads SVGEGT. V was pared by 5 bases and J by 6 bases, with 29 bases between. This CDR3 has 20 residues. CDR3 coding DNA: TGTGCCAGCAGTACCAATGAACAGGTACTGGCAGCCGGGTTTAATTCACCCCTCCACTTT. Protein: CASSTNEQVLAAGFNSPLHF.

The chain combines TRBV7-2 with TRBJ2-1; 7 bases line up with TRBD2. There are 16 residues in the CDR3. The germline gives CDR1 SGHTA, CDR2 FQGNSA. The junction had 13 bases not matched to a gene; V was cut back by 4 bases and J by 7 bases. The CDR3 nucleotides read TGTGCCAGCAGCTCCGGCGGGAGAGGGTTCGGGAATGAGCAGTTCTTC. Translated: CASSSGGRGFGNEQFF. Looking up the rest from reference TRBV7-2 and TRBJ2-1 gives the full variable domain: GAGVSQSPSNKVTEKGKDVELRCDPISGHTALYWYRQSLGQGLEFLIYFQGNSAPDKSGLPSDRFSAERTGGSVSTLTIQRTQQEDSAVYLCASSSGGRGFGNEQFFGPGTRLTVL.

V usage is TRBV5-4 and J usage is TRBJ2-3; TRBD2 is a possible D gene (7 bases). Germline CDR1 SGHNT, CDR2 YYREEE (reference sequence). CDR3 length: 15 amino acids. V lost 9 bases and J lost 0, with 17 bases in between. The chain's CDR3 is CANSMGGASTDTQYF. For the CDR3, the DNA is TGTGCCAACTCCATGGGGGGGGCCAGCACAGATACGCAGTATTTT.

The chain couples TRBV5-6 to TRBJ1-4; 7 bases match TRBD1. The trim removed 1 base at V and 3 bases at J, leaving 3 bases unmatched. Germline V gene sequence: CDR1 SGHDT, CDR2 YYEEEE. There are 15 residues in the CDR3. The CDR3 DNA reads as TGTGCCAGCAGCTTGTCAGGGGGTTCTAATGAAAAACTGTTTTTT. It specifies CASSLSGGSNEKLFF.

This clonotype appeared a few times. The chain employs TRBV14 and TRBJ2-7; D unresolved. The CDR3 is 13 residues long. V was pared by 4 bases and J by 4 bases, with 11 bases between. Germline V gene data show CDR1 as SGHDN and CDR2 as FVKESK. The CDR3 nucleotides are TGTGCCAGCAGCCCTGCCACTTATTACGAGCAGTACTTC. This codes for CASSPATYYEQYF.

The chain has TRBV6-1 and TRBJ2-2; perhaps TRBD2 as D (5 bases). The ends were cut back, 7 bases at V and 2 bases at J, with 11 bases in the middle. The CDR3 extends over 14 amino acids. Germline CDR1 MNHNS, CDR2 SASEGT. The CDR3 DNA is TGTGCCAGCAAGCGCCGGGATAACACCGGGGAGCTGTTTTTT. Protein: CASKRRDNTGELFF.

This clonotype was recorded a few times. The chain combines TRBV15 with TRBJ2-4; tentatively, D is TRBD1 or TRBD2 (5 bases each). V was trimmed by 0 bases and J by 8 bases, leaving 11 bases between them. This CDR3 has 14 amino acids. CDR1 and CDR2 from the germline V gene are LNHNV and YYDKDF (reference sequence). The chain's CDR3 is CATSRDRGRYIQYF. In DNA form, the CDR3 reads TGTGCCACCAGCAGAGATCGGGGCCGGTACATTCAGTACTTC. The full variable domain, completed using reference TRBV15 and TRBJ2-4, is DAMVIQNPRYQVTQFGKPVTLSCSQTLNHNVMYWYQQKSSQAPKLLFHYYDKDFNNEADTPDNFQSRRPNTSFCFLDIRSPGLGDTAMYLCATSRDRGRYIQYFGAGTRLSVL.

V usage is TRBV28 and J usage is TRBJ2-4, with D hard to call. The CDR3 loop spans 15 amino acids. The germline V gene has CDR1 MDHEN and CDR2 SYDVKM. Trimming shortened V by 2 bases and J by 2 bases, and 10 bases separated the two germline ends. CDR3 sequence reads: CASSLIGSTKNIQYF. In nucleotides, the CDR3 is TGTGCCAGCAGTTTAATTGGGTCAACCAAAAACATTCAGTACTTC. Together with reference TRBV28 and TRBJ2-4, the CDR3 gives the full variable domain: DVKVTQSSRYLVKRTGEKVFLECVQDMDHENMFWYRQDPGLGLRLIYFSYDVKMKEKGDIPEGYSVSREKKERFSLILESASTNQTSMYLCASSLIGSTKNIQYFGAGTRLSVL.

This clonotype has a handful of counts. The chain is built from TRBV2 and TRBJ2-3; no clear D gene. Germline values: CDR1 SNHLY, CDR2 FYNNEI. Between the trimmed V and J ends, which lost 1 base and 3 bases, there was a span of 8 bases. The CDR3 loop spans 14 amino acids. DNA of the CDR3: TGTGCCAGCAGTGAAGTTGGGGAAACAGATACGCAGTATTTT. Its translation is CASSEVGETDTQYF.

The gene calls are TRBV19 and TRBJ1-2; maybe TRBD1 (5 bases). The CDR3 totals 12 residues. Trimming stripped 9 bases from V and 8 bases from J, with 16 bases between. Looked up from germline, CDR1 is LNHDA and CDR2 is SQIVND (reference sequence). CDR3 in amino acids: CASRLGAGGYTF. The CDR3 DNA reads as TGTGCCAGCCGACTTGGGGCGGGGGGCTACACCTTC. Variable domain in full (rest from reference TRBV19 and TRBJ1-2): DGGITQSPKYLFRKEGQNVTLSCEQNLNHDAMYWYRQDPGQGLRLIYYSQIVNDFQKGDIAEGYSVSREKKESFPLTVTSAQKNPTAFYLCASRLGAGGYTFGSGTRLTVV.

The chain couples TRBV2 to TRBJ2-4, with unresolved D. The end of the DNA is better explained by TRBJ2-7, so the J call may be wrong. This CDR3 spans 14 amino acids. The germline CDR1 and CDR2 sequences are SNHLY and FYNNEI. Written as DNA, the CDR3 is TGTGCCTCCACCTCCAGCCCAAACTCCTACGAGCAGTACTTC. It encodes CASTSSPNSYEQYF.

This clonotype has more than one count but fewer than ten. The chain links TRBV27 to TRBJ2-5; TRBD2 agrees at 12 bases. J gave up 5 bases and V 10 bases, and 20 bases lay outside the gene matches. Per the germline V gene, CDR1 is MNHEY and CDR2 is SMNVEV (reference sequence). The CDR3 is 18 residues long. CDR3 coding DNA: TGTGCCACCAAAACCCGGACTAGCGGGGTAGTAATGGGGGAGACCCAGTACTTC. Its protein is CATKTRTSGVVMGETQYF.

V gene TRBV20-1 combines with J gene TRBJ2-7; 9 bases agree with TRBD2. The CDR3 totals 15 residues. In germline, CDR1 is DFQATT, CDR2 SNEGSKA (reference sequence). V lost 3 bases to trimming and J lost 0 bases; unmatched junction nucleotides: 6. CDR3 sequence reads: CSARPAGLASYEQYF. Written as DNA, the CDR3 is TGCAGTGCTAGGCCGGCGGGACTAGCCTCCTACGAGCAGTACTTC.

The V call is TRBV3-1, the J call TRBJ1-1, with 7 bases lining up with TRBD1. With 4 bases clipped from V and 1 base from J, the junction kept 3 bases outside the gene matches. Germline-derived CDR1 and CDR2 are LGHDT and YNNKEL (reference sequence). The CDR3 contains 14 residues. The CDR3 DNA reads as TGTGCCAGCAGCCGCCGGGACAGGAACACTGAAGCTTTCTTT. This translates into CASSRRDRNTEAFF.

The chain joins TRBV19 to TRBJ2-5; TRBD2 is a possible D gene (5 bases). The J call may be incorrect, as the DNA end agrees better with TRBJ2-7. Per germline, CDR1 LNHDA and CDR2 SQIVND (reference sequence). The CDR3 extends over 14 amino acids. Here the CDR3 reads CASSIRGPENEQYF. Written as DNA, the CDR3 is TGTGCCAGTAGTATACGAGGGCCTGAAAACGAGCAGTACTTC.

DNA of the CDR3: TGTGCCAGCAGAGCCGACGGCTCCTACGAGCAGTACTTC. Its protein is CASRADGSYEQYF. V gene TRBV2 combines with J gene TRBJ2-7; no clear D. Trimming shortened V by 6 bases and J by 0 bases, and 9 bases separated the two germline ends. Germline V lookup: CDR1 SNHLY, CDR2 FYNNEI. This CDR3 has 13 residues.

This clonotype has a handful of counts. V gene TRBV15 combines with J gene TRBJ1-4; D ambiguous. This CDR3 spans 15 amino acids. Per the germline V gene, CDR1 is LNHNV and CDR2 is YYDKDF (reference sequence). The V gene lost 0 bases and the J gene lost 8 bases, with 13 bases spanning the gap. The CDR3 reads CATSRDGTVMEKLFF. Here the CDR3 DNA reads TGTGCCACCAGCAGAGATGGCACTGTGATGGAAAAACTGTTTTTT.

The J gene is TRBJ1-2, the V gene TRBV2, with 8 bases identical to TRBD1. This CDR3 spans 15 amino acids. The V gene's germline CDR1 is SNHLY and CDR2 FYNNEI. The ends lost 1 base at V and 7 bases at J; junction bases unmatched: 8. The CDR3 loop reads CASSEGGQVEAGYTF. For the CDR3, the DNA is TGTGCCAGCAGTGAAGGGGGACAGGTCGAAGCTGGCTACACCTTC. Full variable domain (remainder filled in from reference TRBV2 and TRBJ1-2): EPEVTQTPSHQVTQMGQEVILRCVPISNHLYFYWYRQILGQKVEFLVSFYNNEISEKSEIFDDQFSVERPDGSNFTLKIRSTKLEDSAMYFCASSEGGQVEAGYTFGSGTRLTVV.

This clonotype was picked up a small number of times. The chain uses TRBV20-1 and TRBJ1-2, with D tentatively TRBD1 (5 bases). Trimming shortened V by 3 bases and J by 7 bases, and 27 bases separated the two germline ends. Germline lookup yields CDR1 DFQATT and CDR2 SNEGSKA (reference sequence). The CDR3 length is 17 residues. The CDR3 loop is CSARPTYGQPAGGGYTF. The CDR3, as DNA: TGCAGTGCTAGGCCGACTTATGGACAACCGGCGGGGGGTGGCTACACCTTC.

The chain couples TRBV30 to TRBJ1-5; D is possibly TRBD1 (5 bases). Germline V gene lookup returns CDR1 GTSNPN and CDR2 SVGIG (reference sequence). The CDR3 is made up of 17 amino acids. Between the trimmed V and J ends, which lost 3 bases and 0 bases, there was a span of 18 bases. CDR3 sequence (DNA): TGTGCCTGGAGGGCAGGGACCGGGACTCCTAGCAATCAGCCCCAGCATTTT. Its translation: CAWRAGTGTPSNQPQHF.